This TCR beta chain was identified in a study of T cell responses to AZD1222 COVID-19 vaccine (dated by TCRdb to 2020 to 2023). Describing the broader study: AZD1222 recipients given second doses at about 4 weeks or at about 12 weeks were pooled, since spike-specific TCR depth and breadth were not found to differ between the two schedules. A total of 230 to 250 trial participants underwent TCR sequencing, of whom about 200 had received two doses of AZD1222 and some 26 had received two doses of the MenACWY control vaccine. Trial participants were enrolled by age into 18-55, 56-69 and 70-plus year subgroups, with approximately 160, 26 and 62 TCR-sequenced participants respectively.

The sample holds a few counts of this clone. Its specific antigen is unknown. No per-base quality is available; no much larger clone lies one base away. The CDR3 regions of human TCRbeta chains were analyzed by immunosequencing. Concerning the study's data processing: TCRs in the repertoires were matched against a reference library of SARS-CoV-2-specific TCRs that had been generated with the MIRA antigen-specificity platform. Breadth meant the fraction of unique TCRs that were SARS-CoV-2-associated, whereas depth meant the fraction of total T cells that were SARS-CoV-2-associated. Each spike-specific TCR was assigned to its reactive spike region and to a CD4 or CD8 class using the MIRA data. Log10-transformed breadth and depth values were compared by one-way ANOVA with Sidak's multiple comparisons tests. Drawn from immuneACCESS, this table holds only the in-frame rearrangements with V and J called that TCRdb kept. Clones are partly lost; checked studies trace under half to an unresolved V gene and leave the rest unexplained. The D gene and trimming were derived from the DNA, and the V and J assignments and clone size from that table. In this sample the table shows around 200,000 clones, about 91% of which occur a single time. In total, the top ten clones hold around 7.9% of the sample.

This specimen's time point label, per the study, means: baseline before first vaccination. The vaccinee samples were drawn from two UK trials, COV001 and COV002, one of which was a single-blind randomized controlled phase 2/3 trial testing AZD1222 (ChAdOx1 nCoV-19) in healthy adults. For TCRbeta chain sequencing, PBMC samples were collected from trial participants at day 0 and at day 28 after the second dose. What the research found in general, with its limitations: Nearly half of unique spike-specific TCRs reportedly recognized epitopes outside regions mutated in the B.1.351 and B.1.1.7 variants. Spike-specific TCR breadth and depth rose significantly after two AZD1222 doses compared with day 0 and with MenACWY recipients. Participants were mostly white British and included more females than males, and it was suggested by the authors that clonal diversity may have been underestimated. Conclusions about previously exposed vaccinees are limited because only five to seven AZD1222 recipients were SARS-CoV-2 seropositive at baseline. In the small 56-69-year group, the increase in depth fell short of significance, most likely because of low power. The whole spike protein was spanned by vaccine-associated CD4 TCRs, and dominant responses were seen in regions 160-218 and 743-854. No day 14 peak-response samples were available, so repertoires were characterized only after the peak T cell response.

Spanning cysteine to phenylalanine, the CDR3 consists of 13 amino acids. Only the CDR3 region is kept as DNA, spanning 39 bases read in frame from base 1. CDR1 MNHEY and CDR2 SMNVEV were looked up in the germline V gene (reference sequence). V is pruned by 6 bases and J by 6 bases, leaving 7 bases of the junction without a gene match. The receptor chain draws on TRBV27 and TRBJ1-2; 7 bases in the junction line up with TRBD1. This TCR was recovered from an adult in good health. The source material was peripheral blood, sampled on day 0 of AZD1222 vaccination. The CDR3 region has the sequence CASRNTGDNGYTF. The DNA is as follows: TGTGCCAGCAGGAATACAGGGGATAATGGCTACACCTTC.